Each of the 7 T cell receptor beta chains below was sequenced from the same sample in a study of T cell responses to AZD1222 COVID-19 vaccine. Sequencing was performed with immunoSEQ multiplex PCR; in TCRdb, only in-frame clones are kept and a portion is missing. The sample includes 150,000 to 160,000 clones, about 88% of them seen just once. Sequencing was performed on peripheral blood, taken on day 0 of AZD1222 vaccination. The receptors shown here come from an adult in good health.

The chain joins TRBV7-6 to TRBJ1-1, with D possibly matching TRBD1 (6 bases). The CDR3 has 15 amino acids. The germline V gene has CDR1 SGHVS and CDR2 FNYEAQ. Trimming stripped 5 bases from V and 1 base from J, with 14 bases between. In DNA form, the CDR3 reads TGTGCCAGCAGCCGATACGAGGGGGGGAACACTGAAGCTTTCTTT. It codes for CASSRYEGGNTEAFF.

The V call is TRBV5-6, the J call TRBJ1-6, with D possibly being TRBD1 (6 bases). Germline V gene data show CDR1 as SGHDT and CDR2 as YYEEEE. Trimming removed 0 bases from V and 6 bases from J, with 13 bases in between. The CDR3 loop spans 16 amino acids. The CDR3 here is CASSLGPGEGNSPLHF. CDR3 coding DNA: TGTGCCAGCAGCTTGGGTCCAGGGGAGGGTAATTCACCCCTCCACTTT.

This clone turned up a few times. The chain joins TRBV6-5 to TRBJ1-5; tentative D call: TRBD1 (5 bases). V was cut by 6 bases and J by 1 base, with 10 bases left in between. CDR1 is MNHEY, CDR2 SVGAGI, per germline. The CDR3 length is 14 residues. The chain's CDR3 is CASRQDGSNQPQHF. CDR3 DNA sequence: TGTGCCAGCAGACAGGACGGGAGCAATCAGCCCCAGCATTTT.

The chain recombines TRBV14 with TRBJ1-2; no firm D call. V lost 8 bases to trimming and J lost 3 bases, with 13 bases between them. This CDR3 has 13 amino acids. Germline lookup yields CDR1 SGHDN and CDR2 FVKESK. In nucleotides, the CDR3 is TGTGCCAGCTCGAAGCGGGCTTACTATGGCTACACCTTC. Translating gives CASSKRAYYGYTF.

CDR3: CASRLAGGPRETQYF. CDR3 sequence (DNA): TGTGCCAGCAGACTAGCGGGAGGGCCGCGGGAGACCCAGTACTTC. The chain couples TRBV7-9 to TRBJ2-5; TRBD2 matches 13 bases. In germline, CDR1 is SEHNR, CDR2 FQNEAQ (reference sequence). The CDR3 is 15 amino acids. J was trimmed by 5 bases and V by 6 bases; bases with no gene match: 6.

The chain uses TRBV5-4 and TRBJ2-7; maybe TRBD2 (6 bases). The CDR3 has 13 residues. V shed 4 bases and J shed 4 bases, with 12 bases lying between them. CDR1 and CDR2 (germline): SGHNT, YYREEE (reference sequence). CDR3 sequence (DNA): TGTGCCAGCAGCGAAGGGACTCAGTACGAGCAGTACTTC. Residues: CASSEGTQYEQYF. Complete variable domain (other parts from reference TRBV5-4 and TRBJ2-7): ETGVTQSPTHLIKTRGQQVTLRCSSQSGHNTVSWYQQALGQGPQFIFQYYREEENGRGNFPPRFSGLQFPNYSSELNVNALELDDSALYLCASSEGTQYEQYFGPGTRLTVT.

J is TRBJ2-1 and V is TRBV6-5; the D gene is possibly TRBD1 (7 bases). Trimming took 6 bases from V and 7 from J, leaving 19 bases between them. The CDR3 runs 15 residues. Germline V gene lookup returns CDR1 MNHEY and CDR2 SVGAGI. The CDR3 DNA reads TGTGCCAGCAGGGGCGGGACAGCACTGGGGAATGAGCAGTTCTTC. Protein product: CASRGGTALGNEQFF.